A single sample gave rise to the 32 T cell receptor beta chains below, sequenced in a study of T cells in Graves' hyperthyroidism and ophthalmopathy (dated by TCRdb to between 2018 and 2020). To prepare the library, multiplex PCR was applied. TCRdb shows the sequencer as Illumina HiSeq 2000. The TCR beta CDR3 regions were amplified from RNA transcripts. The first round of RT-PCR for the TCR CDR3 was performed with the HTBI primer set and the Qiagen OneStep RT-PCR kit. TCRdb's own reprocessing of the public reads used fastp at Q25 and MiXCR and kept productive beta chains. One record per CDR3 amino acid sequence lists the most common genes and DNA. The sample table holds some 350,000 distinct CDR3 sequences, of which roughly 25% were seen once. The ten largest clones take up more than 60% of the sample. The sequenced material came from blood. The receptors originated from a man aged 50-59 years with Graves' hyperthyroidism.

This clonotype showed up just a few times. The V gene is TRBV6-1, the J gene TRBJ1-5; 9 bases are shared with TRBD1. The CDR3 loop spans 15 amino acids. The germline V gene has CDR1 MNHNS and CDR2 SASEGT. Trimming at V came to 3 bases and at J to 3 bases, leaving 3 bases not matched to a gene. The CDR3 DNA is TGTGCCAGCAGTGATGGGACAGGGAACAATCAGCCCCAGCATTTT. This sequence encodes CASSDGTGNNQPQHF.

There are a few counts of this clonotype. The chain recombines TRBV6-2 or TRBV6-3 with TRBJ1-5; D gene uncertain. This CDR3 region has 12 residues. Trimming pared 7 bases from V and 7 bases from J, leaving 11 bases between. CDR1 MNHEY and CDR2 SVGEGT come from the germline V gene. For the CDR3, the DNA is TGTGCCAGCAACCTAGGGTTCCAGCCCCAGCATTTT. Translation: CASNLGFQPQHF.

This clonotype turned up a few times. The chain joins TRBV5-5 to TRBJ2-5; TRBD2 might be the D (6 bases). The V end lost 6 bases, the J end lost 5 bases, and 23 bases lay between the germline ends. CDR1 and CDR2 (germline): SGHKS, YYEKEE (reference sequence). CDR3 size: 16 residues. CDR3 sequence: CASTLLPEGRGETQYF. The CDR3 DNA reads TGTGCCAGCACCCTTTTACCGGAGGGGCGCGGGGAGACCCAGTACTTC.

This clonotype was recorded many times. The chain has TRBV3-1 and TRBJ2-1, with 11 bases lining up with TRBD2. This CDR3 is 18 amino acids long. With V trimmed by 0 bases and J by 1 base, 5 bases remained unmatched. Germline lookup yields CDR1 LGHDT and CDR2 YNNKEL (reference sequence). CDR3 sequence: CASSQDRTSGLSYNEQFF. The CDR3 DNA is TGTGCCAGCAGCCAAGATCGGACTAGCGGGTTGTCCTACAATGAGCAGTTCTTC.

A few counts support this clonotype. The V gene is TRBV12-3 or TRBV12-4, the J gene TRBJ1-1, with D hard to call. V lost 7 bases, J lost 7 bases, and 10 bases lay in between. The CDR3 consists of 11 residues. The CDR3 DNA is TGTGCCAGCAAAAAAGAGGGTGAAGCTTTCTTT. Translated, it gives CASKKEGEAFF.

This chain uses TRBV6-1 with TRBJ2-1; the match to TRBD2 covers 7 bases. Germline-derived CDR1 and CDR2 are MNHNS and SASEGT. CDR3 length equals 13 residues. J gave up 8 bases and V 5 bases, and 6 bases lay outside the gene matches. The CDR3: CASSTGGRDEQFF. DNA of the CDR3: TGTGCCAGCAGTACGGGAGGTCGCGATGAGCAGTTCTTC.

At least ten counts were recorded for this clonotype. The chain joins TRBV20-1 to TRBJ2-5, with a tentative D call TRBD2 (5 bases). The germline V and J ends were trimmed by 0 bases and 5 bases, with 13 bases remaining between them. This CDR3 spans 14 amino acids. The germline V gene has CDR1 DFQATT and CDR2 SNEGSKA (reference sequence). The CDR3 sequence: CSARDRLGSETQYF. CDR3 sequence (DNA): TGCAGTGCTAGAGATAGGCTGGGGAGTGAGACCCAGTACTTC.

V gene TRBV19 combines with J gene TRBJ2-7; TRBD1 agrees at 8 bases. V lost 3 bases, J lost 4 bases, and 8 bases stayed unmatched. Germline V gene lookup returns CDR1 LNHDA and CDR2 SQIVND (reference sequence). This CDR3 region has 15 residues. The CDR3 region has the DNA TGTGCCAGTAGTATTGACCACAGGGGGACGTACGAGCAGTACTTC. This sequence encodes CASSIDHRGTYEQYF.

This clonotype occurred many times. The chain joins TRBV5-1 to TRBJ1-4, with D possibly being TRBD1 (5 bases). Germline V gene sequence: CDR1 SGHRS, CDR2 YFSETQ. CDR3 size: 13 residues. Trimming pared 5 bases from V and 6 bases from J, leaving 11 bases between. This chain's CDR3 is CASRWDVDEKLFF. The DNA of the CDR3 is TGCGCCAGCAGATGGGACGTTGATGAAAAACTGTTTTTT.

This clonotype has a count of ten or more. In DNA form, the CDR3 reads TGTGCCAGCCGACCAGGGGTTTCCTACGAGCAGTACTTC. Encoded protein: CASRPGVSYEQYF. V is TRBV2 and J is TRBJ2-7; D is possibly TRBD1 (6 bases). This CDR3 has 13 residues. CDR1 is SNHLY, CDR2 FYNNEI, per germline. V gave up 8 bases and J gave up 1 base, with 12 bases separating them.

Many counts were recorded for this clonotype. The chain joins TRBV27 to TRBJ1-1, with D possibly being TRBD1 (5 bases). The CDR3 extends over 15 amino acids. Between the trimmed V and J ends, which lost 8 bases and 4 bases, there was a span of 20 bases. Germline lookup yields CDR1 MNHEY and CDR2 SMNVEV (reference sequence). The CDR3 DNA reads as TGTGCCAGCGGGCCTCGAGAGGGGCGAAGCACTGAAGCTTTCTTT. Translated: CASGPREGRSTEAFF.

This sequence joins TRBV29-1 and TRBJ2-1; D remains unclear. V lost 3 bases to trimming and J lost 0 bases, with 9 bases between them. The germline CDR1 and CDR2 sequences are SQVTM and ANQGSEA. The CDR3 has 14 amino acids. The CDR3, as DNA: TGCAGCGTTGACGGGCGATTCTCCTACAATGAGCAGTTCTTC. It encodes CSVDGRFSYNEQFF.

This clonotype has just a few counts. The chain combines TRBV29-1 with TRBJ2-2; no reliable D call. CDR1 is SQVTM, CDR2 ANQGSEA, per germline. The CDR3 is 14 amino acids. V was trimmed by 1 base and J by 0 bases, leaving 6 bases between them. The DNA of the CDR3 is TGCAGCGTTGAAGGGTTTACGAACACCGGGGAGCTGTTTTTT. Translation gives CSVEGFTNTGELFF.

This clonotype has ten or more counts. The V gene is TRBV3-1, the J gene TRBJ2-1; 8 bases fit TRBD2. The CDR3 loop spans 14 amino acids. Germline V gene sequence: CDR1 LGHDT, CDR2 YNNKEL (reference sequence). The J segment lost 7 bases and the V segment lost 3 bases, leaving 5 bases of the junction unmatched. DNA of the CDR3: TGTGCCAGCAGCCAGGCGGGAGGTCGGAATGAGCAGTTCTTC. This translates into CASSQAGGRNEQFF.

The CDR3 DNA reads as TGTGCCAGCAGTTACGGGGGGGAGGGAGGGCGACGCGAGCAGTTCTTC. It translates to CASSYGGEGGRREQFF. The chain joins TRBV6-2 or TRBV6-3 to TRBJ2-1, with 7 bases that match TRBD2. Trimming at V came to 2 bases and at J to 10 bases, leaving 14 bases not matched to a gene. The CDR3 contains 16 residues. Germline V CDR1 and CDR2: MNHEY, SVGEGT.

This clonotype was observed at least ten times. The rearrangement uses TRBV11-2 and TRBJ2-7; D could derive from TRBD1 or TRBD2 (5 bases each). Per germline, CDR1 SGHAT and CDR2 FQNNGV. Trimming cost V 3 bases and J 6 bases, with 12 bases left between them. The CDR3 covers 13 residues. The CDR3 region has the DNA TGTGCCAGCAGCTTCGGGAAGGGGCTCGAGCAGTACTTC. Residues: CASSFGKGLEQYF.

The CDR3 bases are TGTGCCAGCAGCCTTGATAGACTAGCGGGAGTAGGGCGGTTCACCTACGAGCAGTACTTC. As protein: CASSLDRLAGVGRFTYEQYF. The V gene is TRBV7-2, the J gene TRBJ2-7, with 12 bases matching TRBD2. V trimming: 5 bases; J trimming: 2 bases; junction bases outside the gene matches: 19. The CDR3 sequence is 20 residues long. The germline gives CDR1 SGHTA, CDR2 FQGNSA.

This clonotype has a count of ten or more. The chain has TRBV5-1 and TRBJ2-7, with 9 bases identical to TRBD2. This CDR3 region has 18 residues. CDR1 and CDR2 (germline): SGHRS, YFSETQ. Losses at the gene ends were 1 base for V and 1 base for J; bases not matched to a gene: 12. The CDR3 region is CASSLPKYPGLASYEQYF. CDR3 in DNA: TGCGCCAGCAGCTTGCCTAAATACCCGGGACTAGCATCCTACGAGCAGTACTTC.

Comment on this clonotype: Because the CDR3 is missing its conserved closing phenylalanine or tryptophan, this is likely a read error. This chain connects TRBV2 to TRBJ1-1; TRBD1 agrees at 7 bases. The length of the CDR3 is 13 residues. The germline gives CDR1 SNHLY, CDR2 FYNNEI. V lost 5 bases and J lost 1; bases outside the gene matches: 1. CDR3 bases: TGTGCCAGCAGTTGGACAGGGAACACTGAAGCTTTCCTT. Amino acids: CASSWTGNTEAFL.

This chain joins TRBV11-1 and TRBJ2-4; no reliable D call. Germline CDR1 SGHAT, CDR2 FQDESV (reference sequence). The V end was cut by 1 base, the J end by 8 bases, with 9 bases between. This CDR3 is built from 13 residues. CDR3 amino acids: CASSLEPRDIQYF. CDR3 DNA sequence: TGTGCCAGCAGCTTAGAACCCCGGGACATTCAGTACTTC.

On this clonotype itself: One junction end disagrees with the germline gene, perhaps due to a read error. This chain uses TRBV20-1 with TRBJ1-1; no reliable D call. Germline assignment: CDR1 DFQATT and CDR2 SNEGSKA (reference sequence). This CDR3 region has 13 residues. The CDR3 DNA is TGCAGTGCTAGAGAGGGCCAGGTCACTGAAGCTCTCTTT. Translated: CSAREGQVTEALF.

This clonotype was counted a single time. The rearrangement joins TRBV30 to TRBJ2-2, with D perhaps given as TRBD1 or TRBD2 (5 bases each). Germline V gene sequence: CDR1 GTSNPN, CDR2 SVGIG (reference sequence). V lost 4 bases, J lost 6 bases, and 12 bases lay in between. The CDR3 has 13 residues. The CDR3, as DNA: TGTGCCTGGAACCGGGACGGCCCCGGGGAGCTGTTTTTT. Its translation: CAWNRDGPGELFF.

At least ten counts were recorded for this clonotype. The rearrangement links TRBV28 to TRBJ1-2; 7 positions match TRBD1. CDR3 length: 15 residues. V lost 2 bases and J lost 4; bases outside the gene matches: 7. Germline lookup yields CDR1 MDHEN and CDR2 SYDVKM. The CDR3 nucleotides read TGTGCCAGCAGTTTACAGGGGGTGGTGAGCTATGGCTACACCTTC. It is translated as CASSLQGVVSYGYTF.

The CDR3 DNA follows: TGCAGCGTTCTAGTACCCAATGAGCAGTTCTTC. Translated: CSVLVPNEQFF. The chain couples TRBV29-1 to TRBJ2-1; D is uncertain. From germline, CDR1 is SQVTM and CDR2 ANQGSEA. Trimming left V 5 bases short and J 6 bases short, with 8 bases between. This CDR3 spans 11 amino acids.

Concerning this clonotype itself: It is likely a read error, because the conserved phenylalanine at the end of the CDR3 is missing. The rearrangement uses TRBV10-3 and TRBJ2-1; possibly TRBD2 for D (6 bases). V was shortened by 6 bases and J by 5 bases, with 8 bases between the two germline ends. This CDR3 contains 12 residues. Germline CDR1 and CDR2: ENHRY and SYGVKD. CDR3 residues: CAIRTGDNEQFS. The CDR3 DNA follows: TGTGCCATCAGAACGGGGGACAATGAGCAGTTCTCC.

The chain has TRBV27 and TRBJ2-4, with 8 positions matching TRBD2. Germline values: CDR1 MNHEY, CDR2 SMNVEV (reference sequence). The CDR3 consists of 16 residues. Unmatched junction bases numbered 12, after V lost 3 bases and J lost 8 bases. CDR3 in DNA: TGTGCCAGCAGTTTCTATTCAGCGGGAGTCCGGGACATTCAGTACTTC. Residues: CASSFYSAGVRDIQYF.

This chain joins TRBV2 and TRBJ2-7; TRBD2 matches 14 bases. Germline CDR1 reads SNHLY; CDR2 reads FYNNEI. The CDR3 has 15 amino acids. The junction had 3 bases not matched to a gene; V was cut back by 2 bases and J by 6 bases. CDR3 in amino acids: CASSEMGLAGAEQYF. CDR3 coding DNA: TGTGCCAGCAGTGAAATGGGACTAGCGGGAGCCGAGCAGTACTTC.

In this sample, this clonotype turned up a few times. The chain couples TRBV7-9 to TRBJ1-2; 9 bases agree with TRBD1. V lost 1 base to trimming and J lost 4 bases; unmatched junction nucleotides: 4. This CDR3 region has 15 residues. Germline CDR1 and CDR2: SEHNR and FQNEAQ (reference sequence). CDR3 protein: CASSLETGGLYGYTF. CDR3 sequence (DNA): TGTGCCAGCAGCTTAGAGACAGGGGGGCTCTATGGCTACACCTTC.

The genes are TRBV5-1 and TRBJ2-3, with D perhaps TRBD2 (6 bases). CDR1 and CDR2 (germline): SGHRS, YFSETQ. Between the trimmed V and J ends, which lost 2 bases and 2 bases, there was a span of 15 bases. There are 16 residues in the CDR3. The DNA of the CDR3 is TGCGCCAGCAGCTTCTTAGGAGCGGGTCCCACAGATACGCAGTATTTT. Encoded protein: CASSFLGAGPTDTQYF.

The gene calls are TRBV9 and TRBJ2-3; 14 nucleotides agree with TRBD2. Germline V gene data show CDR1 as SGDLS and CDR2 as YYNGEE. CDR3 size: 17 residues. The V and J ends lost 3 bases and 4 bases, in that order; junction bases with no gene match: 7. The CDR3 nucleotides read TGTGCCAGCAGCGCGGGGGGACTAGCGGGAGCGGCAGATACGCAGTATTTT. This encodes CASSAGGLAGAADTQYF.

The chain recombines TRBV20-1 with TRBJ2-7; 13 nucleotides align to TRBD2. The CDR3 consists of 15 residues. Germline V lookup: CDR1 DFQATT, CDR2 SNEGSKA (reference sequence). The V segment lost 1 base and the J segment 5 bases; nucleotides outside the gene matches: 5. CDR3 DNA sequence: TGCAGTGCTAGAGTCGGGACTAGCGGGATGGACGAGCAGTACTTC. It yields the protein CSARVGTSGMDEQYF.

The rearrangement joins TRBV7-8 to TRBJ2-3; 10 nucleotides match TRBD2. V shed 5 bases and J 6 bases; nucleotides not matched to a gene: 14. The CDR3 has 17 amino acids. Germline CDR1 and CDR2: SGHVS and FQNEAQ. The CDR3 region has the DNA TGTGCCAGCAGCCTATTTAGGACTAGCGGAGTTGTGGATACGCAGTATTTT. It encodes CASSLFRTSGVVDTQYF.